The clone carrying this T cell receptor (beta chain) was counted at least ten times. What it recognizes is unknown. Unique molecular identifiers were incorporated when the TCRbeta library was constructed. From the PCR reads, TCRdb called clonotypes with MiXCR, one entry per CDR3 protein. Here the sample spans roughly 670,000 distinct CDR3 sequences, about an eighth being singletons. These data come from a study of T-cell reconstitution after alpha-beta-depleted transplantation in children. Findings and caveats of the study: Newly produced T cells mostly provided counts and TCRbeta diversity after one year, as hyperexpanded clones declined. Several hundred rapidly expanded clones from non-depleted graft cells reportedly supplied alpha-beta T cells about two months post-transplant. Several patients had high TCRbeta diversity at day 60; it came from surviving recipient T cells and thymic progenitors.

This CDR3 contains 12 residues. The germline CDR1 and CDR2 sequences are DFQATT and SNEGSKA (reference sequence). Trimming took 3 bases from V and 4 from J, leaving 8 bases between them. The input for sequencing was PBMCs, taken before TCRalphabeta/CD19-depleted stem cell transplant. The rearrangement uses TRBV20-1 and TRBJ2-3, with D possibly matching TRBD1 (5 bases). This receptor was obtained from a girl aged 2-10 years with congenital amegakaryocytic thrombocytopenia, due to receive a stem cell transplant. The CDR3 here is CSASTGPDTQYF. As DNA, the CDR3 is TGCAGTGCTAGTACAGGACCAGATACGCAGTATTTT.